The present TCR beta chain was sequenced within a study of blood T cell repertoires in COVID-19. The germline V gene encodes CDR1 SGHAT and CDR2 FQNNGV. The V end lost 1 base, the J end lost 3 bases, and 9 bases lay between the germline ends. The CDR3 length is 14 residues. Sequencing used immunoSEQ multiplex PCR; TCRdb keeps in-frame clones, though not all of them. The sample lists 90,000 to 120,000 clones; more than 80% were seen once. This clone was seen only once. The sequenced sample consisted of peripheral blood. The chain couples TRBV11-2 to TRBJ1-1; unclear D gene. This clonotype was sampled from a man in his forties with active or convalescent COVID-19. CDR3 bases: TGTGCCAGCAGCTTAGGCGGCAGTTACACTGAAGCTTTCTTT. This gives the protein CASSLGGSYTEAFF.